The entry below describes one T cell receptor beta chain. The antigen is undetermined. Germline CDR1 SGHNT, CDR2 YYREEE (reference sequence). V lost 0 bases to trimming and J lost 1 base, with 10 bases between them. This CDR3 spans 15 amino acids. The table came from immunoSEQ multiplex PCR; TCRdb's copy has only in-frame clones and leaves some out. The table has about 130,000 clones, roughly four fifths seen once; the top ten hold approximately 6.3%. These data belong to a study of radiation and T cells in renal cell carcinoma. As for the study in general: Nephrectomy followed 15 Gy stereotactic body radiation by 4 weeks. Study-wide results and caveats: Top tumor clonotypes rose in blood 2 weeks post-radiation, then contracted.

Time point meaning: blood 2 weeks post-SBRT. Treatment reported: 15 Gy SBRT to primary tumor, nephrectomy 4 weeks later. After SBRT, blood was collected at 2 and 4 weeks, plus baseline. This renal cell carcinoma was of the clear cell type. This receptor was taken from a man aged 45-65 years with renal cell carcinoma. Sequencing used blood, obtained from a patient whose treatment included radiotherapy and nephrectomy. The chain couples TRBV5-4 to TRBJ1-2; D is ambiguous. The CDR3 nucleotides are TGTGCCAGCAGCTTGGAAAACAGCCATAACTATGGCTACACCTTC. Translation: CASSLENSHNYGYTF.